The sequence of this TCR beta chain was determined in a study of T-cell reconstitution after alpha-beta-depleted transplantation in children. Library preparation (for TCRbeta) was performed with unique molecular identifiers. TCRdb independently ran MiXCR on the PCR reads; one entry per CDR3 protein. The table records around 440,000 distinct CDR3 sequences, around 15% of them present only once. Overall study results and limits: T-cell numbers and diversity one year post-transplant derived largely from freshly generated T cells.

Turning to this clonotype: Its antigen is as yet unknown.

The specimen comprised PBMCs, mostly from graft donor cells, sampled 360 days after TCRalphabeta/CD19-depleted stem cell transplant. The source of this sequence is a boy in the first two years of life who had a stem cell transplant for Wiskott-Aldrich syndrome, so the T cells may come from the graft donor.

CDR3 amino acids: CATSKGPDTQYF. CDR3 bases: TGTGCCACCAGTAAAGGACCAGATACGCAGTATTTT. The chain employs TRBV24-1 and TRBJ2-3; D not resolved. The germline V gene has CDR1 KGHDR and CDR2 SFDVKD. CDR3 size: 12 residues. Trimming took off 6 bases at V and 4 bases at J, with 7 bases between the two ends.